The source of this T cell receptor (beta chain) is a study of OX40 agonist ivuxolimab in advanced cancers. Study-wide background: The dose-escalation cohort was approximately 84% male, with a mean age of about 58 years, ranging about 20 to 85.

Clones were sequenced by immunoSEQ multiplex PCR, and TCRdb holds only the in-frame ones, with some missing. This sample has 45,000 to 60,000 clones, with just under 90% found just once. The sample was CD4+ or CD8+ T cells sorted from blood, taken in a trial of the OX40 agonist ivuxolimab. The receptor comes from an adult with an advanced solid tumor such as melanoma, head and neck, liver or kidney cancer.

CDR3: CASSRRVRGGWSDTQYF. The DNA for the CDR3 is TGTGCCAGCAGTCGCAGGGTGCGGGGGGGCTGGTCAGATACGCAGTATTTT. The chain is built from TRBV21-1 and TRBJ2-3; the D segment call TRBD2 is taken from the table without a DNA check. TRBV21-1 is reported as a pseudogene. The CDR3 consists of 17 residues.